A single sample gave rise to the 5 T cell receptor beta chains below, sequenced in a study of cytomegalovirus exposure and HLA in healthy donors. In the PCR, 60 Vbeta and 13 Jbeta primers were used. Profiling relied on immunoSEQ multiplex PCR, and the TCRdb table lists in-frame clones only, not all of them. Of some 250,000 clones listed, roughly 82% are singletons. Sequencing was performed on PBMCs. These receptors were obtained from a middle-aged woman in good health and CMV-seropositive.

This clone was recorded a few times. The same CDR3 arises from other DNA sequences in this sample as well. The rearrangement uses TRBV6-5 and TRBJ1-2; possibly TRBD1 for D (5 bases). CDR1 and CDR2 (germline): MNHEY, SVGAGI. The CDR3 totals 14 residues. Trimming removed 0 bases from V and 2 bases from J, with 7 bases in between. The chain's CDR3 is CASSYSAGNYGYTF. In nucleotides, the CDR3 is TGTGCCAGCAGTTACTCGGCAGGGAACTATGGCTACACCTTC.

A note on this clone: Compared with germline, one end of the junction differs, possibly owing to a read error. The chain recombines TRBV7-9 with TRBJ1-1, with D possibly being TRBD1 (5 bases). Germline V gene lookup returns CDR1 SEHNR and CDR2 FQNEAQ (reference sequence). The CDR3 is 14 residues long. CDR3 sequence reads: CSSTIGARNTEAFF. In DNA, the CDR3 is TGTTCCAGCACTATAGGGGCCAGGAACACTGAAGCTTTCTTT. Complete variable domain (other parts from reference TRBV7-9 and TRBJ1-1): DTGVSQNPRHKITKRGQNVTFRCDPISEHNRLYWYRQTLGQGPEFLTYFQNEAQLEKSRLLSDRFSAERPKGSFSTLEIQRTEQGDSAMYLCSSTIGARNTEAFFGQGTRLTVV.

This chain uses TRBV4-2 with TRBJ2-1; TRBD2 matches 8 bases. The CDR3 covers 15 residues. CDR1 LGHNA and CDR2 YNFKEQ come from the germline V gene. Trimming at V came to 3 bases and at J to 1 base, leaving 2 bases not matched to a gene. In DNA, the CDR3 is TGTGCCAGCAGCCAGTCGGGGGGGTCCTACAATGAGCAGTTCTTC. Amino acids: CASSQSGGSYNEQFF.

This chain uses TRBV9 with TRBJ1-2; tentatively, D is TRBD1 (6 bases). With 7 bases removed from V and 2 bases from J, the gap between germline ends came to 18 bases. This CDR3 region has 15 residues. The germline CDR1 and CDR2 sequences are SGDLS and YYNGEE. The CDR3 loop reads CASRARQATNYGYTF. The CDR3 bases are TGTGCCAGCCGAGCCAGACAGGCTACAAACTATGGCTACACCTTC.

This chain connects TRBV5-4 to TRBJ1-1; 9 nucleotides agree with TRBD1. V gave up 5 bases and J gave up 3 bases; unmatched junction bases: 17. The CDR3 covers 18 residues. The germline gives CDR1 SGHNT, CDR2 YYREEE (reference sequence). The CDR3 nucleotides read TGTGCCAGCAGACCCCCGGGGGCTAGCAGGACAGGGGACACTGAAGCTTTCTTT. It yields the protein CASRPPGASRTGDTEAFF.